Below are 19 T cell receptor beta chains sequenced from a single sample in a study of blood T cell repertoires in COVID-19 (TCRdb year 2020). The library was made by the immunoSEQ multiplex PCR assay. Not all clones reach the TCRdb copy of this immuneACCESS table, which keeps in-frame sequences only. Checked studies attribute under half of the gap to unresolved V genes and leave the rest unexplained. The sample table records fewer than 140,000 clones; 75% to 85% of these occur just once. Together, the top ten hold around 6.2% of the sample. Material: peripheral blood. These TCRs come from a man aged 80 or over with COVID-19, enrolled during active disease.

This clone was counted a single time. The V gene is TRBV4-2, the J gene TRBJ1-2; TRBD1 might be the D (5 bases). V was shortened by 0 bases and J by 6 bases, with 14 bases between the two germline ends. The germline gives CDR1 LGHNA, CDR2 YNFKEQ. This CDR3 contains 15 residues. DNA for the CDR3: TGTGCCAGCAGCCAAGATTCCGCCAGGGCGGATGGCTACACCTTC. It is translated as CASSQDSARADGYTF.

J is TRBJ2-3 and V is TRBV11-2; a weak D match, TRBD1 (5 bases). Per germline, CDR1 SGHAT and CDR2 FQNNGV. Trimming shortened V by 1 base and J by 6 bases, and 8 bases separated the two germline ends. CDR3 length: 13 amino acids. CDR3 region: CASSLGGYDTQYF. CDR3 nucleotide sequence: TGTGCCAGCAGCTTAGGGGGCTACGATACGCAGTATTTT.

The V call is TRBV6-1, the J call TRBJ1-2; D is ambiguous. Germline CDR1 is MNHNS and CDR2 is SASEGT. This CDR3 comprises 14 residues. V dropped 3 bases and J dropped 4 bases, with 12 bases sitting between them. The CDR3 region is CASSEGGSGYGYTF. DNA of the CDR3: TGTGCCAGCAGTGAGGGCGGGAGCGGCTATGGCTACACCTTC.

The chain links TRBV19 to TRBJ1-1; D unclear. The germline V gene has CDR1 LNHDA and CDR2 SQIVND (reference sequence). Trimming took off 5 bases at V and 0 bases at J, with 13 bases between the two ends. The CDR3 is made up of 15 amino acids. In DNA form, the CDR3 reads TGTGCCAGTAGTGGCCGGGTCTCCATGAACACTGAAGCTTTCTTT. Translated: CASSGRVSMNTEAFF. The variable domain in full, completed from reference TRBV19 and TRBJ1-1, reads DGGITQSPKYLFRKEGQNVTLSCEQNLNHDAMYWYRQDPGQGLRLIYYSQIVNDFQKGDIAEGYSVSREKKESFPLTVTSAQKNPTAFYLCASSGRVSMNTEAFFGQGTRLTVV.

This chain links TRBV19 with TRBJ1-6; TRBD1 matches 9 bases. The CDR3 consists of 16 residues. With 6 bases clipped from V and 6 bases from J, the junction kept 9 bases outside the gene matches. Germline CDR1 is LNHDA and CDR2 is SQIVND (reference sequence). The CDR3 DNA reads TGTGCCAGTAGCGTGAAACAGGGGGCAAGTAATTCACCCCTCCACTTT. Translating it yields CASSVKQGASNSPLHF.

The chain employs TRBV24-1 and TRBJ2-3, with a possible D match to TRBD2 (5 bases). Germline V CDR1 and CDR2: KGHDR, SFDVKD. CDR3 length: 15 amino acids. V lost 4 bases to trimming and J lost 6 bases, with 16 bases between them. For the CDR3, the DNA is TGTGCCACCAGTGACTCGACGTTCGGGGAGGATACGCAGTATTTT. It translates to CATSDSTFGEDTQYF.

The chain recombines TRBV5-1 with TRBJ1-4, with D unclear. Germline CDR1 is SGHRS and CDR2 is YFSETQ. The length of the CDR3 is 15 residues. The V and J ends lost 2 bases and 6 bases respectively, with 14 bases between them. CDR3 amino acids: CASSFHGVTDEKLFF. The CDR3 DNA sequence: TGCGCCAGCAGCTTCCACGGGGTAACGGATGAAAAACTGTTTTTT. Filled out from reference TRBV5-1 and TRBJ1-4, the complete variable domain reads KAGVTQTPRYLIKTRGQQVTLSCSPISGHRSVSWYQQTPGQGLQFLFEYFSETQRNKGNFPGRFSGRQFSNSRSEMNVSTLELGDSALYLCASSFHGVTDEKLFFGSGTQLSVL.

The V and J genes are TRBV27 and TRBJ1-2, with TRBD1 matching over 9 bases. Per the germline V gene, CDR1 is MNHEY and CDR2 is SMNVEV (reference sequence). The ends lost 2 bases at V and 7 bases at J; junction bases unmatched: 5. The CDR3 sequence is 14 residues long. The CDR3 bases are TGTGCCAGCAGTTTACGGGACAGGGAGTCTGGCTACACCTTC. Translation gives CASSLRDRESGYTF.

J is TRBJ2-5 and V is TRBV4-3; D is possibly TRBD1 (5 bases). With 0 bases removed from V and 5 bases from J, the gap between germline ends came to 16 bases. This CDR3 comprises 16 residues. Germline V lookup: CDR1 LGHNA, CDR2 YSLEER. The CDR3 DNA follows: TGCGCCAGCAGCCAAGAGTTAGGACACGGGTGGGAGACCCAGTACTTC. This translates into CASSQELGHGWETQYF.

This chain links TRBV10-2 with TRBJ2-1; 15 bases align to TRBD2. Germline V gene data show CDR1 as WSHSY and CDR2 as SAAADI. The V gene end was trimmed by 6 bases and the J gene end by 3 bases; junction bases not matched to a gene: 9. The CDR3 sequence is 18 residues long. The CDR3 loop is CASRAGTSGRPNYNEQFF. CDR3 nucleotide sequence: TGCGCCAGCAGAGCCGGGACTAGCGGGAGGCCCAACTACAATGAGCAGTTCTTC.

The V call is TRBV5-1, the J call TRBJ1-2; 7 nucleotides align to TRBD1. This CDR3 contains 13 residues. With V trimmed by 4 bases and J by 4 bases, 4 bases remained unmatched. In germline, CDR1 is SGHRS, CDR2 YFSETQ. This chain's CDR3 is CASSADRTYGYTF. In DNA form, the CDR3 reads TGCGCCAGCAGCGCGGACAGGACCTATGGCTACACCTTC.

This rearrangement joins TRBV29-1 to TRBJ2-3, with 8 bases matching TRBD1. After removal of 7 bases from V and 4 bases from J, the junction contained 4 bases not matched to a gene. The length of the CDR3 is 12 residues. CDR1 and CDR2 (germline): SQVTM, ANQGSEA. Written as DNA, the CDR3 is TGCAGCGCTGCACAGGGGGCAGATACGCAGTATTTT. It specifies CSAAQGADTQYF.

This clone came up once. The chain combines TRBV10-3 with TRBJ2-7; D perhaps matches TRBD1 (6 bases). This CDR3 has 12 residues. Germline CDR1 reads ENHRY; CDR2 reads SYGVKD. The V end lost 4 bases, the J end lost 3 bases, and 7 bases lay between the germline ends. The CDR3 sequence: CAISGTDYEQYF. The CDR3 DNA reads TGTGCCATCAGTGGGACAGACTACGAGCAGTACTTC.

This clone occurred once. The J gene is TRBJ2-3, the V gene TRBV7-2, with D perhaps TRBD2 (6 bases). This CDR3 has 16 amino acids. V lost 2 bases and J 0 bases, leaving 12 bases between the germline ends. CDR1 and CDR2 (germline): SGHTA, FQGNSA. The CDR3 nucleotides are TGTGCCAGCAGCTTACGGGCGGGGCCTAGCACAGATACGCAGTATTTT. Translating it yields CASSLRAGPSTDTQYF.

The rearrangement uses TRBV18 and TRBJ1-6, with D unresolved. CDR3 size: 13 residues. The V end lost 6 bases, the J end lost 10 bases, and 13 bases lay between the germline ends. The germline V gene encodes CDR1 KGHSH and CDR2 LQKENI. As DNA, the CDR3 is TGTGCCAGCTCGGCGGCGGGGAGCTCACCCCTCCACTTT. This gives the protein CASSAAGSSPLHF. The whole variable domain, filled in from reference TRBV18 and TRBJ1-6, reads NAGVMQNPRHLVRRRGQEARLRCSPMKGHSHVYWYRQLPEEGLKFMVYLQKENIIDESGMPKERFSAEFPKEGPSILRIQQVVRGDSAAYFCASSAAGSSPLHFGNGTRLTVT.

The genes are TRBV11-2 and TRBJ2-5, with D possibly matching TRBD2 (6 bases). The germline V gene encodes CDR1 SGHAT and CDR2 FQNNGV. V lost 5 bases, J lost 5 bases, and 18 bases lay in between. The length of the CDR3 is 15 residues. The CDR3 DNA follows: TGTGCCAGCAGCCGCCCGCTAGGCGGGACGGAGACCCAGTACTTC. The encoded protein is CASSRPLGGTETQYF.

The chain is built from TRBV6-4 and TRBJ1-2; 7 bases line up with TRBD1. J gave up 3 bases and V 6 bases, and 10 bases lay outside the gene matches. CDR3 size: 15 residues. Germline lookup yields CDR1 MRHNA and CDR2 SNTAGT. The CDR3 here is CASRDLGGPDYGYTF. The CDR3 nucleotides are TGTGCCAGCAGAGATTTAGGGGGCCCGGACTATGGCTACACCTTC.

The chain uses TRBV7-9 and TRBJ2-7; TRBD1 might be the D (6 bases). This CDR3 comprises 13 residues. V was clipped by 3 bases and J by 3 bases, with 9 bases between them. Germline loops: CDR1 SEHNR, CDR2 FQNEAQ (reference sequence). This CDR3 reads CASSFVGGYEQYF. In nucleotides, the CDR3 is TGTGCCAGCAGCTTTGTAGGGGGCTACGAGCAGTACTTC.

This clone turned up a few times. The chain recombines TRBV6-5 with TRBJ1-2, with D tentatively TRBD1 (6 bases). CDR1 MNHEY and CDR2 SVGAGI come from the germline V gene. The CDR3 contains 14 residues. V was trimmed by 4 bases and J by 4 bases, leaving 13 bases between them. DNA of the CDR3: TGTGCCAGCAGTTTCTCCCCAGGGGTCTATGGCTACACCTTC. Translated, it gives CASSFSPGVYGYTF.